Below, 29 T cell receptor beta chains from the same sample are listed, as sequenced in a study of blood T cell repertoires in COVID-19. Produced via immunoSEQ multiplex PCR; TCRdb's table is partial and in-frame only. The data contain around 180,000 clones, 80% to 90% of them singletons. The sequenced sample was peripheral blood. The receptor set was obtained from a man in his fifties or sixties with acute or convalescent COVID-19.

V gene TRBV28 combines with J gene TRBJ2-2; D uncertain. This CDR3 region has 12 residues. Looked up from germline, CDR1 is MDHEN and CDR2 is SYDVKM. With 6 bases removed from V and 2 bases from J, the gap between germline ends came to 4 bases. In nucleotides, the CDR3 is TGTGCCAGCAGGACAAACACCGGGGAGCTGTTTTTT. Protein sequence: CASRTNTGELFF.

The CDR3 is CASSPRGNTEAFF. Here the CDR3 DNA reads TGTGCCAGCAGCCCCAGGGGGAACACTGAAGCTTTCTTT. The gene calls are TRBV27 and TRBJ1-1, with TRBD1 as a possible D gene (6 bases). The germline CDR1 and CDR2 sequences are MNHEY and SMNVEV (reference sequence). Trimming cost V 6 bases and J 1 base, with 9 bases left between them. The CDR3 has 13 residues.

The chain couples TRBV9 to TRBJ1-5; unclear D gene. CDR3 length equals 13 residues. Per germline, CDR1 SGDLS and CDR2 YYNGEE. V was trimmed by 3 bases and J by 4 bases, leaving 8 bases between them. The CDR3 reads CASSARTNQPQHF. CDR3 DNA: TGTGCCAGCAGCGCCAGAACAAATCAGCCCCAGCATTTT. The whole variable domain, remainder taken from reference TRBV9 and TRBJ1-5, is DSGVTQTPKHLITATGQRVTLRCSPRSGDLSVYWYQQSLDQGLQFLIQYYNGEERAKGNILERFSAQQFPDLHSELNLSSLELGDSALYFCASSARTNQPQHFGDGTRLSIL.

J is TRBJ2-7 and V is TRBV5-1; no clear D. The germline CDR1 and CDR2 sequences are SGHRS and YFSETQ. The CDR3 loop spans 14 amino acids. V was pared by 4 bases and J by 0 bases, with 11 bases between. CDR3 in DNA: TGCGCCAGCAGCGACCCACAGAGCTCCTACGAGCAGTACTTC. Residues: CASSDPQSSYEQYF. Using reference TRBV5-1 and TRBJ2-7 for the parts outside the CDR3, the full variable domain is KAGVTQTPRYLIKTRGQQVTLSCSPISGHRSVSWYQQTPGQGLQFLFEYFSETQRNKGNFPGRFSGRQFSNSRSEMNVSTLELGDSALYLCASSDPQSSYEQYFGPGTRLTVT.

For this clone: This is likely a read error, given that the CDR3 carries no conserved phenylalanine or tryptophan at its end. The DNA is left out, because the CDR3 cannot be placed on it with certainty; the CDR3 is given as TCRdb lists it. The CDR3 loop reads CASSQRGCS. The chain couples TRBV23-1 to TRBJ1-2. TRBV23-1 qualifies as an ORF whose function is uncertain. Termini included, the CDR3 measures 9 amino acids.

The V and J genes are TRBV19 and TRBJ1-5; unclear D gene. The CDR3 contains 14 residues. V lost 2 bases and J lost 3, with 8 bases in between. CDR1 is LNHDA and CDR2 is SQIVND in the germline V gene (reference sequence). CDR3 DNA: TGTGCCAGTAGTATAATCGGGGACAATCAGCCCCAGCATTTT. Translated: CASSIIGDNQPQHF.

The V call is TRBV7-9, the J call TRBJ2-4; maybe TRBD1 (5 bases). Between the trimmed V and J ends, which lost 0 bases and 7 bases, there was a span of 10 bases. The germline V gene has CDR1 SEHNR and CDR2 FQNEAQ (reference sequence). The CDR3 has 14 residues. CDR3 sequence: CASSLAQGMNIQYF. CDR3 nucleotides: TGTGCCAGCAGCTTAGCCCAGGGTATGAACATTCAGTACTTC. Full variable domain (remainder filled in from reference TRBV7-9 and TRBJ2-4): DTGVSQNPRHKITKRGQNVTFRCDPISEHNRLYWYRQTLGQGPEFLTYFQNEAQLEKSRLLSDRFSAERPKGSFSTLEIQRTEQGDSAMYLCASSLAQGMNIQYFGAGTRLSVL.

The chain carries TRBV2 and TRBJ1-4, with D tentatively TRBD1 (6 bases). Germline V gene data show CDR1 as SNHLY and CDR2 as FYNNEI. This CDR3 contains 12 residues. Trimming took off 6 bases at V and 7 bases at J, with 9 bases between the two ends. The CDR3 spells CASRQGFEKLFF. CDR3 coding DNA: TGTGCCAGCAGACAGGGATTTGAAAAACTGTTTTTT. The full variable domain, rest sourced from reference TRBV2 and TRBJ1-4, is EPEVTQTPSHQVTQMGQEVILRCVPISNHLYFYWYRQILGQKVEFLVSFYNNEISEKSEIFDDQFSVERPDGSNFTLKIRSTKLEDSAMYFCASRQGFEKLFFGSGTQLSVL.

This chain uses TRBV6-5 with TRBJ1-5, with TRBD1 matching 7 bases. Germline trimming cut 6 bases from V and 5 bases from J; bases unmatched to any gene: 10. Germline assignment: CDR1 MNHEY and CDR2 SVGAGI. This CDR3 spans 15 amino acids. The CDR3 DNA reads TGTGCCAGCAGCCCCGACAGGGTGCGGGATCAGCCCCAGCATTTT. This gives the protein CASSPDRVRDQPQHF.

The chain is built from TRBV5-6 and TRBJ1-2; D is uncertain. CDR1 and CDR2 from the germline V gene are SGHDT and YYEEEE. V gave up 4 bases and J gave up 4 bases, with 14 bases separating them. This CDR3 is 14 amino acids long. DNA of the CDR3: TGTGCCAGCAGCCGCGGGTCTGCCGCCTATGGCTACACCTTC. Amino acid sequence: CASSRGSAAYGYTF.

The sample holds one count of this clone. J is TRBJ2-3 and V is TRBV29-1, with 9 bases matching TRBD2. CDR1 is SQVTM and CDR2 is ANQGSEA in the germline V gene. V shed 7 bases and J 0 bases; nucleotides not matched to a gene: 17. This CDR3 contains 18 residues. The CDR3, as DNA: TGCAGCGCCCTGGGGAGCGGGAGGCTCCTAACTAGCACAGATACGCAGTATTTT. This translates into CSALGSGRLLTSTDTQYF.

The rearrangement joins TRBV4-1 to TRBJ2-1; D is uncertain. The CDR3 sequence is 13 residues long. Trimming shortened V by 3 bases and J by 5 bases, and 8 bases separated the two germline ends. In germline, CDR1 is MGHRA, CDR2 YSYEKL. The CDR3 spells CASSQERHNEQFF. CDR3 nucleotides: TGCGCCAGCAGCCAGGAGCGCCACAATGAGCAGTTCTTC.

The CDR3 protein is CASSGLAVTTGEQFF. The CDR3 region has the DNA TGCGCCAGCAGCGGGCTAGCGGTTACCACAGGGGAGCAGTTCTTC. The chain uses TRBV5-1 and TRBJ2-1; weak D call: TRBD2 (7 bases). Trimming removed 4 bases at V and 10 bases at J, with 21 bases between. From germline, CDR1 is SGHRS and CDR2 YFSETQ. The CDR3 is made up of 15 amino acids. Based on the CDR3 plus reference TRBV5-1 and TRBJ2-1, the full variable domain is KAGVTQTPRYLIKTRGQQVTLSCSPISGHRSVSWYQQTPGQGLQFLFEYFSETQRNKGNFPGRFSGRQFSNSRSEMNVSTLELGDSALYLCASSGLAVTTGEQFFGPGTRLTVL.

This sequence joins TRBV2 and TRBJ2-5; 8 bases line up with TRBD1. Germline CDR1 is SNHLY and CDR2 is FYNNEI. The CDR3 has 16 amino acids. With V trimmed by 5 bases and J by 3 bases, 11 bases remained unmatched. In DNA, the CDR3 is TGTGCCAGCAGTCCCCACCCTTGGACAGGGAAAGAGACCCAGTACTTC. Protein sequence: CASSPHPWTGKETQYF.

This chain uses TRBV5-8 with TRBJ1-5, with D possibly TRBD1 on 5 matching bases. CDR3 size: 15 residues. V shed 3 bases and J shed 2 bases, with 12 bases lying between them. Germline CDR1 reads SGHTS; CDR2 reads YDEGEE. This chain's CDR3 is CASSSTGRGNQPQHF. The CDR3 nucleotides read TGTGCCAGCAGCTCCACAGGTCGGGGCAATCAGCCCCAGCATTTT.

This clone was seen only once. V gene TRBV25-1 combines with J gene TRBJ2-2; maybe TRBD2 (6 bases). The CDR3 runs to 16 residues. CDR1 and CDR2 (germline): MGHDK, SYGVNS. V lost 2 bases, J lost 5 bases, and 15 bases lay in between. The CDR3 spells CASSEHGPGGTGELFF. For the CDR3, the DNA is TGTGCCAGCAGTGAACATGGCCCCGGGGGAACCGGGGAGCTGTTTTTT.

The chain is built from TRBV10-3 and TRBJ2-1; 9 bases are shared with TRBD1. Germline-derived CDR1 and CDR2 are ENHRY and SYGVKD. This CDR3 region has 15 residues. Losses at the gene ends were 4 bases for V and 5 bases for J; bases not matched to a gene: 6. The CDR3 loop is CAISGWTGDHNEQFF. Written as DNA, the CDR3 is TGTGCCATCAGTGGATGGACAGGGGACCACAATGAGCAGTTCTTC.

The chain couples TRBV6-4 to TRBJ1-1; 10 bases agree with TRBD1. V shed 2 bases, J shed 1 base, and the junction held 4 bases outside the gene matches. Germline CDR1 reads MRHNA; CDR2 reads SNTAGT. The CDR3 totals 16 residues. CDR3 in amino acids: CASSDEDRGPNTEAFF. The CDR3 bases are TGTGCCAGCAGTGACGAAGACAGGGGGCCGAACACTGAAGCTTTCTTT.

The CDR3 coding sequence is TGTGCCATCAGTGTGAACGGCTACGAGCAGTACTTC. It yields the protein CAISVNGYEQYF. The V and J genes are TRBV10-3 and TRBJ2-7; D gene unclear. V lost 4 bases and J 3 bases, leaving 7 bases between the germline ends. The CDR3 is 12 residues long. Germline assignment: CDR1 ENHRY and CDR2 SYGVKD.

V and J are TRBV27 and TRBJ1-3, with TRBD1 matching over 7 bases. Germline V gene data show CDR1 as MNHEY and CDR2 as SMNVEV (reference sequence). The length of the CDR3 is 14 residues. The V gene end was trimmed by 6 bases and the J gene end by 4 bases; junction bases not matched to a gene: 6. CDR3: CASRKTGYGNTIYF. The CDR3 DNA reads as TGTGCCAGCAGGAAGACAGGGTACGGAAACACCATATATTTT.

The J gene is TRBJ2-7, the V gene TRBV28; 8 bases are a match to TRBD1. This CDR3 is built from 18 residues. Trimming took 6 bases from V and 9 from J; bases not matched to a gene: 25. The germline CDR1 and CDR2 sequences are MDHEN and SYDVKM. CDR3 bases: TGTGCCAGCAGCCACATGTCAACTCGGGCGACAGGGGCGATCGGGCAGTACTTC. It encodes CASSHMSTRATGAIGQYF.

The chain joins TRBV6-6 to TRBJ2-1; 10 bases are shared with TRBD2. This CDR3 contains 13 residues. CDR1 and CDR2 (germline): MNHNY, SVGAGI (reference sequence). V shed 7 bases and J 6 bases; nucleotides not matched to a gene: 3. The CDR3 DNA reads TGTGCCAGCATGGCTAGCGGGGGCAATGAGCAGTTCTTC. It codes for CASMASGGNEQFF.

V gene TRBV18 combines with J gene TRBJ2-5, with no clear D. V was clipped by 3 bases and J by 2 bases, with 7 bases between them. CDR1 and CDR2 from the germline V gene are KGHSH and LQKENI. The CDR3 runs 13 residues. CDR3 nucleotides: TGTGCCAGCTCACCGTTCAGGCAAGAGACCCAGTACTTC. Its protein product is CASSPFRQETQYF.

The CDR3 region is CASSFRDTADTQYF. As DNA, the CDR3 is TGCGCCAGCAGCTTCCGGGACACTGCCGATACGCAGTATTTT. The V gene is TRBV5-1, the J gene TRBJ2-3; tentatively, D is TRBD1 (6 bases). The CDR3 is 14 amino acids. Germline lookup yields CDR1 SGHRS and CDR2 YFSETQ. The ends were cut back, 2 bases at V and 6 bases at J, with 13 bases in the middle.

The rearrangement uses TRBV2 and TRBJ1-1, with 7 bases matching TRBD1. The germline V gene encodes CDR1 SNHLY and CDR2 FYNNEI. V shed 6 bases, J shed 1 base, and the junction held 5 bases outside the gene matches. The CDR3 totals 14 residues. The CDR3 protein is CASRETGQNTEAFF. The CDR3 region has the DNA TGTGCCAGCAGGGAGACAGGGCAGAACACTGAAGCTTTCTTT.

This clone was seen only a few times. The chain carries TRBV6-2 or TRBV6-3 and TRBJ2-7, with 10 bases lining up with TRBD2. The CDR3 totals 18 residues. Germline V gene data show CDR1 as MNHEY and CDR2 as SVGEGT. Germline trimming cut 2 bases from V and 4 bases from J; bases unmatched to any gene: 14. The CDR3 nucleotides read TGTGCCAGCAGTTACGCTCGAATTCTAGCGGGAGTAAGGTACGAGCAGTACTTC. It is translated as CASSYARILAGVRYEQYF.

The V gene is TRBV5-6, the J gene TRBJ1-4, with a tentative D call TRBD1 (5 bases). Germline assignment: CDR1 SGHDT and CDR2 YYEEEE. CDR3 length: 14 residues. The germline V and J ends were trimmed by 4 bases and 8 bases, with 15 bases remaining between them. The CDR3 region is CASSMGHGGEKLFF. The CDR3 bases are TGTGCCAGCAGCATGGGTCATGGGGGGGAAAAACTGTTTTTT.

V usage is TRBV18 and J usage is TRBJ2-7; TRBD1 matches 9 bases. CDR1 is KGHSH, CDR2 LQKENI, per germline. The CDR3 has 15 amino acids. With 4 bases clipped from V and 1 base from J, the junction kept 5 bases outside the gene matches. In nucleotides, the CDR3 is TGTGCCAGCTCACTACAGGGGGCGCAGTCCTACGAGCAGTACTTC. It encodes CASSLQGAQSYEQYF. The full variable domain, completed using reference TRBV18 and TRBJ2-7, is NAGVMQNPRHLVRRRGQEARLRCSPMKGHSHVYWYRQLPEEGLKFMVYLQKENIIDESGMPKERFSAEFPKEGPSILRIQQVVRGDSAAYFCASSLQGAQSYEQYFGPGTRLTVT.

The chain is built from TRBV6-5 and TRBJ2-7, with a possible D match to TRBD1 (6 bases). The germline V gene encodes CDR1 MNHEY and CDR2 SVGAGI. V shed 0 bases and J shed 3 bases, with 12 bases lying between them. The CDR3 has 15 residues. The CDR3 DNA is TGTGCCAGCAGTTACTCCTTTGGGACAAACTACGAGCAGTACTTC. Protein sequence: CASSYSFGTNYEQYF.